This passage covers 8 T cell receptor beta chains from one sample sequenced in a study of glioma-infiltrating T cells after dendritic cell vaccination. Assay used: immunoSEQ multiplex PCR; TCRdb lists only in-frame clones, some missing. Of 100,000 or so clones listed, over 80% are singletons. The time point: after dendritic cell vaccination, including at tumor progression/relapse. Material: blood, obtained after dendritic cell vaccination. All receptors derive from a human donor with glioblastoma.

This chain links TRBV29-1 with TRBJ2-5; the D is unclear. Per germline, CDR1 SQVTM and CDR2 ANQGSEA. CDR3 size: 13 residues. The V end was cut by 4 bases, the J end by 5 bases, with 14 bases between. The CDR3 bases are TGCAGCGTTGCCTTCGCTGTGCGGGAGACCCAGTACTTC. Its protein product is CSVAFAVRETQYF. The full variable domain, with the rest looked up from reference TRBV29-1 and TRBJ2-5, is SAVISQKPSRDICQRGTSLTIQCQVDSQVTMMFWYRQQPGQSLTLIATANQGSEATYESGFVIDKFPISRPNLTFSTLTVSNMSPEDSSIYLCSVAFAVRETQYFGPGTRLLVL.

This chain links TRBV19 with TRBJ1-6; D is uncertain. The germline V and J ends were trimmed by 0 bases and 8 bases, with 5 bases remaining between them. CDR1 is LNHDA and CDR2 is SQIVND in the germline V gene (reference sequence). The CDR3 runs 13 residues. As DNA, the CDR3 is TGTGCCAGTAGTATAGATCTAGATTCACCCCTCCACTTT. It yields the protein CASSIDLDSPLHF.

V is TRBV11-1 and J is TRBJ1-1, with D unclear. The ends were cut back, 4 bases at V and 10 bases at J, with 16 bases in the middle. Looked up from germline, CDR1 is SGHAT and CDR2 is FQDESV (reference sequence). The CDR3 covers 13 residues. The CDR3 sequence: CASSYMFGSGAFF. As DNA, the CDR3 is TGTGCCAGCAGCTATATGTTCGGCAGCGGAGCTTTCTTT.

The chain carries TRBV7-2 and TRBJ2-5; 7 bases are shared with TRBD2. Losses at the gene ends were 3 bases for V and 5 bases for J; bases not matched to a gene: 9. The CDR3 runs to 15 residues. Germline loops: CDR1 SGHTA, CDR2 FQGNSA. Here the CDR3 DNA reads TGTGCCAGCAGCTTCGGGACTACCGGGGGGGAGACCCAGTACTTC. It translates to CASSFGTTGGETQYF.

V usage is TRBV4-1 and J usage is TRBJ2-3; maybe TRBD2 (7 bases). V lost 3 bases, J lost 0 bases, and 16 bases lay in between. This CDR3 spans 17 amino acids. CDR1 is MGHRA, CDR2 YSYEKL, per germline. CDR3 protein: CASSQGGGGGSTDTQYF. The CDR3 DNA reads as TGCGCCAGCAGCCAGGGAGGGGGGGGAGGGAGCACAGATACGCAGTATTTT.

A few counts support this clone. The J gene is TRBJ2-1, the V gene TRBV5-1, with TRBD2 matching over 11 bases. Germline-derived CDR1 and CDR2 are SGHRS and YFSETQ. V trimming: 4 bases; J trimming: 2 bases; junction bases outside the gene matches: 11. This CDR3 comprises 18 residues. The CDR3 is CASSHLSIAGGTYNEQFF. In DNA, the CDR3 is TGCGCCAGCAGCCACCTTTCCATAGCGGGGGGGACCTACAATGAGCAGTTCTTC.

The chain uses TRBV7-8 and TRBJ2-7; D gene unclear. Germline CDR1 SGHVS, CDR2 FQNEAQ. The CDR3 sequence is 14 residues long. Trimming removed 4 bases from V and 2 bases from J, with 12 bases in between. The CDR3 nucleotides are TGTGCCAGCAGCTCGAGGTCCTGGGCCTACGAGCAGTACTTC. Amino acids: CASSSRSWAYEQYF.

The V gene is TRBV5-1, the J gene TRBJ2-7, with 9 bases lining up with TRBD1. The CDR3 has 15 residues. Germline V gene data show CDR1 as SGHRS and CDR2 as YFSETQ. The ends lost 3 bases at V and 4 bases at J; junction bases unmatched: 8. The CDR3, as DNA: TGCGCCAGCAGCTCAACAGGGGGCGCGGAGTACGAGCAGTACTTC. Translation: CASSSTGGAEYEQYF.